The 30 T cell receptor beta chains presented below share a single source sample, sequenced in a study of blood T cell repertoires in COVID-19. The method was immunoSEQ multiplex PCR; TCRdb's version includes in-frame clones alone and lacks a portion of them. The data hold 200,000 to 250,000 clones, with more than 75% observed a single time. The specimen sequenced was PBMCs or T cells enriched from blood (not recorded which). Every receptor here comes from a woman aged 40-49 years with acute COVID-19.

The chain is built from TRBV6-6 and TRBJ2-7; D possibly corresponds to TRBD2 (6 bases). Trimming took 0 bases from V and 1 from J, leaving 7 bases between them. Per the germline V gene, CDR1 is MNHNY and CDR2 is SVGAGI (reference sequence). CDR3 length: 14 residues. The CDR3 DNA follows: TGTGCCAGCAGTTACTCGGGGACTTCCTACGAGCAGTACTTC. Residues: CASSYSGTSYEQYF.

This chain connects TRBV28 to TRBJ2-3, with 8 nucleotides matching TRBD2. There are 14 residues in the CDR3. Germline CDR1 is MDHEN and CDR2 is SYDVKM. The trim removed 5 bases at V and 2 bases at J, leaving 3 bases unmatched. The CDR3 region is CASSPGGATDTQYF. In nucleotides, the CDR3 is TGTGCCAGCAGTCCCGGGGGGGCCACAGATACGCAGTATTTT.

This clone was counted between two and nine times. The CDR3 sequence is CASSRDRGMSEQYF. The CDR3 bases are TGTGCCAGCTCACGGGACAGGGGTATGTCCGAGCAGTACTTC. This chain joins TRBV18 and TRBJ2-7; 10 bases agree with TRBD1. Germline CDR1 is KGHSH and CDR2 is LQKENI. The CDR3 has 14 residues. The ends lost 4 bases at V and 6 bases at J; junction bases unmatched: 6.

The rearrangement uses TRBV5-4 and TRBJ1-3, with D perhaps TRBD1 (5 bases). Trimming pared 7 bases from V and 0 bases from J, leaving 11 bases between. Germline CDR1 and CDR2: SGHNT and YYREEE (reference sequence). CDR3 length: 14 amino acids. The CDR3 reads CASGRGSSGNTIYF. The CDR3 bases are TGTGCCAGCGGACGGGGGAGCTCTGGAAACACCATATATTTT.

The gene calls are TRBV15 and TRBJ2-7, with unresolved D. V dropped 4 bases and J dropped 4 bases, with 11 bases sitting between them. Germline V gives CDR1 LNHNV, CDR2 YYDKDF (reference sequence). The CDR3 extends over 13 amino acids. The CDR3 loop reads CATSTRISYEQYF. CDR3 bases: TGTGCCACCAGCACCCGAATTAGTTACGAGCAGTACTTC.

V is TRBV6-6 and J is TRBJ2-7, with 8 bases fitting TRBD1. This CDR3 is 14 amino acids long. V dropped 11 bases and J dropped 5; count of bases not matched to a gene: 14. Germline CDR1 is MNHNY and CDR2 is SVGAGI (reference sequence). The CDR3 DNA follows: TGTGCCGGACGCCGCGCAGGACAGGGCCACGAGCAGTACTTC. It codes for CAGRRAGQGHEQYF.

V and J are TRBV10-3 and TRBJ2-7; the match to TRBD1 covers 7 bases. Germline trimming cut 11 bases from V and 5 bases from J; bases unmatched to any gene: 9. Germline V gives CDR1 ENHRY, CDR2 SYGVKD. The length of the CDR3 is 12 residues. The CDR3 sequence: CASRTGIDEQYF. CDR3 nucleotide sequence: TGTGCCTCGAGGACAGGTATCGACGAGCAGTACTTC.

The chain carries TRBV11-2 and TRBJ1-2; 7 bases align to TRBD1. V lost 5 bases, J lost 2 bases, and 2 bases stayed unmatched. The germline V gene has CDR1 SGHAT and CDR2 FQNNGV. The CDR3 is made up of 13 amino acids. The CDR3 sequence is CASSRDRNYGYTF. The DNA of the CDR3 is TGTGCCAGCAGCAGGGACAGAAACTATGGCTACACCTTC.

With respect to this clone: Other DNA sequences in the sample encode the same CDR3. The chain is built from TRBV7-3 and TRBJ2-2; D perhaps matches TRBD2 (5 bases). The CDR3 runs 16 residues. Germline CDR1 is SGHTA and CDR2 is FQGTGA. Trimming pared 1 base from V and 1 base from J, leaving 10 bases between. Written as DNA, the CDR3 is TGTGCCAGCAGCTTAAACGGAGGAGGGAACACCGGGGAGCTGTTTTTT. It is translated as CASSLNGGGNTGELFF.

CDR3 residues: CASRERGGRADTQYF. The CDR3 nucleotides are TGTGCCAGCAGAGAGCGGGGGGGCCGAGCAGATACGCAGTATTTT. The V and J genes are TRBV6-6 and TRBJ2-3; 10 nucleotides match TRBD2. This CDR3 contains 15 residues. V gave up 6 bases and J gave up 4 bases; unmatched junction bases: 7. Germline values: CDR1 MNHNY, CDR2 SVGAGI (reference sequence).

The chain joins TRBV10-3 to TRBJ1-6; D not resolved. CDR1 is ENHRY, CDR2 SYGVKD, per germline. Trimming removed 2 bases at V and 7 bases at J, with 9 bases between. CDR3 size: 14 residues. The CDR3: CAISEIDGNSPLHF. The CDR3 DNA is TGTGCCATCAGTGAGATAGACGGGAATTCACCCCTCCACTTT.

V usage is TRBV19 and J usage is TRBJ1-2; D not resolved. The V end lost 3 bases, the J end lost 8 bases, and 16 bases lay between the germline ends. The germline V gene has CDR1 LNHDA and CDR2 SQIVND (reference sequence). The CDR3 has 14 amino acids. CDR3 loop: CASSIRYRGEGYTF. Here the CDR3 DNA reads TGTGCCAGTAGTATCCGGTATCGCGGCGAAGGCTACACCTTC.

This chain links TRBV2 with TRBJ2-1; D might be TRBD1 (6 bases). This CDR3 comprises 13 residues. The germline CDR1 and CDR2 sequences are SNHLY and FYNNEI. Trimming shortened V by 2 bases and J by 6 bases, and 8 bases separated the two germline ends. For the CDR3, the DNA is TGTGCCAGCAGTGAACAGGGGATCAATGAGCAGTTCTTC. As protein: CASSEQGINEQFF.

V usage is TRBV12-3 or TRBV12-4 and J usage is TRBJ1-4, with 11 bases fitting TRBD1. The CDR3 sequence is 13 residues long. Germline trimming cut 6 bases from V and 7 bases from J; bases unmatched to any gene: 1. The CDR3 here is CASSGTGGEKLFF. The CDR3 nucleotides read TGTGCCAGCAGCGGGACAGGGGGTGAAAAACTGTTTTTT.

V usage is TRBV5-1 and J usage is TRBJ2-5; 7 bases map to TRBD1. The CDR3 loop spans 13 amino acids. J lost 3 bases, V lost 7 bases, and 6 bases had no gene match. CDR1 is SGHRS, CDR2 YFSETQ, per germline. The CDR3 region is CASRTGTEETQYF. The DNA of the CDR3 is TGCGCCAGCCGTACCGGGACAGAAGAGACCCAGTACTTC.

This rearrangement joins TRBV19 to TRBJ1-5, with a weak D call TRBD1 (5 bases). CDR3 length equals 12 residues. The ends were cut back, 6 bases at V and 5 bases at J, with 8 bases in the middle. The germline V gene has CDR1 LNHDA and CDR2 SQIVND (reference sequence). The CDR3 sequence: CASSPRDQPQHF. CDR3 DNA sequence: TGTGCCAGTAGCCCCAGGGATCAGCCCCAGCATTTT.

This clone was picked up one time. This sequence joins TRBV6-2 or TRBV6-3 and TRBJ1-1; tentative D call: TRBD1 (5 bases). V was clipped by 4 bases and J by 4 bases, with 10 bases between them. This CDR3 contains 13 residues. The germline V gene has CDR1 MNHEY and CDR2 SVGEGT. In nucleotides, the CDR3 is TGTGCCAGCAGTTGGCAGGGCGGCACTGAAGCTTTCTTT. This codes for CASSWQGGTEAFF.

This clone was seen a handful of times. The chain combines TRBV19 with TRBJ1-1, with 7 positions matching TRBD1. Germline V lookup: CDR1 LNHDA, CDR2 SQIVND (reference sequence). The CDR3 totals 14 residues. V lost 6 bases to trimming and J lost 7 bases; unmatched junction nucleotides: 11. CDR3 in amino acids: CASSHNRGRIEAFF. CDR3 nucleotide sequence: TGTGCCAGTAGCCACAACAGGGGACGGATTGAAGCTTTCTTT.

This rearrangement joins TRBV5-1 to TRBJ1-1; D may be TRBD1 (5 bases). The CDR3 extends over 14 amino acids. Trimming took 0 bases from V and 5 from J, leaving 11 bases between them. The germline CDR1 and CDR2 sequences are SGHRS and YFSETQ. Written as DNA, the CDR3 is TGCGCCAGCAGCTTGGGCGGGGGATGGACTGAAGCTTTCTTT. It encodes CASSLGGGWTEAFF. Full variable domain (missing parts from reference TRBV5-1 and TRBJ1-1): KAGVTQTPRYLIKTRGQQVTLSCSPISGHRSVSWYQQTPGQGLQFLFEYFSETQRNKGNFPGRFSGRQFSNSRSEMNVSTLELGDSALYLCASSLGGGWTEAFFGQGTRLTVV.

This clone was found a few times. The V and J genes are TRBV6-1 and TRBJ1-6, with 9 nucleotides matching TRBD1. Germline V lookup: CDR1 MNHNS, CDR2 SASEGT. This CDR3 comprises 14 residues. V shed 3 bases, J shed 12 bases, and the junction held 6 bases outside the gene matches. CDR3 sequence reads: CASSEGQGKEPLHF. Here the CDR3 DNA reads TGTGCCAGCAGTGAGGGACAGGGTAAGGAACCCCTCCACTTT.

Note on this clone: The germline gene is not matched at one end of the junction; a read error may be the cause. This chain uses TRBV7-7 with TRBJ2-2; a weak D match, TRBD1 (5 bases). This CDR3 has 15 residues. CDR1 and CDR2 (germline): SSHAT, FNYEAQ (reference sequence). The CDR3 DNA follows: TGTGCTAGCAGCTTACAGGCAGGGAACACCGGGGAGCTGTTTTTT. The encoded protein is CASSLQAGNTGELFF.

The gene calls are TRBV15 and TRBJ1-1; TRBD1 aligns across 9 bases. Germline V gene data show CDR1 as LNHNV and CDR2 as YYDKDF (reference sequence). The J segment lost 1 base and the V segment lost 4 bases, leaving 7 bases of the junction unmatched. This CDR3 spans 16 amino acids. CDR3 region: CATSTWTGDENTEAFF. The DNA for the CDR3 is TGTGCCACCAGCACCTGGACAGGGGACGAGAACACTGAAGCTTTCTTT.

The J gene is TRBJ2-1, the V gene TRBV27, with 11 bases identical to TRBD2. From germline, CDR1 is MNHEY and CDR2 SMNVEV (reference sequence). With V trimmed by 5 bases and J by 3 bases, 12 bases remained unmatched. The CDR3 loop spans 18 amino acids. CDR3: CASSALGASGGNYNEQFF. The DNA of the CDR3 is TGTGCCAGCAGTGCGCTCGGGGCTAGCGGGGGGAACTACAATGAGCAGTTCTTC.

The J gene is TRBJ2-7, the V gene TRBV5-6, with D perhaps TRBD2 (6 bases). The germline CDR1 and CDR2 sequences are SGHDT and YYEEEE. This CDR3 is 15 amino acids long. Deletions cut 5 bases from V and 2 bases from J, with 17 bases between. CDR3 nucleotide sequence: TGTGCCAGCAGTCTCGGACCGGGAGAGGCCTACGAGCAGTACTTC. Its protein product is CASSLGPGEAYEQYF.

The chain employs TRBV2 and TRBJ1-5; D remains ambiguous. There are 12 residues in the CDR3. V dropped 6 bases and J dropped 7 bases, with 10 bases sitting between them. CDR1 is SNHLY, CDR2 FYNNEI, per germline. The CDR3 DNA sequence: TGTGCCAGCAGCTTCAGGTCCCAGCCCCAGCATTTT. Protein product: CASSFRSQPQHF.

The V gene is TRBV5-1, the J gene TRBJ1-2; 9 positions match TRBD1. In germline, CDR1 is SGHRS, CDR2 YFSETQ. This CDR3 is built from 15 residues. Trimming removed 4 bases from V and 4 bases from J; junction bases left unmatched: 8. CDR3 sequence (DNA): TGCGCCAGCAGCGCCTCCGGGACAGGGATCTATGGCTACACCTTC. Amino acids: CASSASGTGIYGYTF.

This chain links TRBV6-1 with TRBJ1-4, with 7 bases lining up with TRBD1. V was pared by 8 bases and J by 7 bases, with 13 bases of the junction left unmatched. The CDR3 runs 15 residues. In germline, CDR1 is MNHNS, CDR2 SASEGT. The CDR3 is CASHRTGTESEKLFF. CDR3 nucleotide sequence: TGTGCCAGCCACCGGACCGGGACAGAGTCTGAAAAACTGTTTTTT.

The V call is TRBV12-2, the J call TRBJ2-1; the table calls TRBD2, which could not be checked here. TRBV12-2 is described as a pseudogene. CDR3 length equals 21 residues. The CDR3 sequence: CASRLAPPGLAGGTSYNEQFF. For the CDR3, the DNA is TGTGCAAGTCGCTTAGCTCCCCCCGGGCTAGCGGGAGGTACCTCCTACAATGAGCAGTTCTTC.

This chain uses TRBV20-1 with TRBJ2-7; 16 positions match TRBD2. This CDR3 is built from 15 residues. J lost 6 bases, V lost 3 bases, and 5 bases had no gene match. Germline CDR1 is DFQATT and CDR2 is SNEGSKA (reference sequence). Here the CDR3 DNA reads TGCAGTGCTAGTCCCGGGACTAGCGGGAGGGCCGAGCAGTACTTC. This translates into CSASPGTSGRAEQYF.

The chain couples TRBV6-2 or TRBV6-3 to TRBJ2-2; 9 bases are a match to TRBD2. In germline, CDR1 is MNHEY, CDR2 SVGEGT. The V gene end was trimmed by 4 bases and the J gene end by 5 bases; junction bases not matched to a gene: 5. The CDR3 has 15 residues. As DNA, the CDR3 is TGTGCCAGCAGTTTAGCGGGAGTAACGACCGGGGAGCTGTTTTTT. The encoded protein is CASSLAGVTTGELFF.